Below are 8 T cell receptor beta chains sequenced from a single sample in a study of shared T cell receptors in the human thymus. Sequenced by immunoSEQ multiplex PCR; TCRdb stores in-frame clones only, minus some. The table has fewer than 700,000 clones, around 87% seen once. This sample also appeared in a second study, on human thymus T cells.

The source material was thymocytes. Receptors were obtained from a boy under two years old with a congenital heart defect.

The chain is built from TRBV29-1 and TRBJ2-1, with 8 nucleotides matching TRBD1. V trimming: 6 bases; J trimming: 3 bases; junction bases outside the gene matches: 7. CDR3 size: 14 residues. Germline CDR1 SQVTM, CDR2 ANQGSEA. The CDR3, as DNA: TGCAGCGTACACCCGGGACAGGACTACAATGAGCAGTTCTTC. This encodes CSVHPGQDYNEQFF.

J is TRBJ2-6 and V is TRBV19; D gene uncertain. From germline, CDR1 is LNHDA and CDR2 SQIVND (reference sequence). V dropped 0 bases and J dropped 4 bases, with 10 bases sitting between them. This CDR3 region has 16 residues. The CDR3 loop is CASSIDLPGGANVLTF. DNA of the CDR3: TGTGCCAGTAGTATAGACCTGCCCGGGGGGGCCAACGTCCTGACTTTC.

This chain uses TRBV2 with TRBJ2-7; a weak D match, TRBD2 (5 bases). Germline V gene sequence: CDR1 SNHLY, CDR2 FYNNEI. The CDR3 runs 15 residues. V lost 4 bases to trimming and J lost 3 bases, with 16 bases between them. The CDR3 spells CASSVPPSRGYEQYF. CDR3 bases: TGTGCCAGCAGTGTCCCCCCCTCTCGGGGCTACGAGCAGTACTTC.

Written as DNA, the CDR3 is TGTGCCAGCCCCGGGACACTGAACACTGAAGCTTTCTTT. As protein: CASPGTLNTEAFF. The chain carries TRBV6-1 and TRBJ1-1, with D possibly being TRBD1 (6 bases). CDR1 and CDR2 from the germline V gene are MNHNS and SASEGT. The CDR3 extends over 13 amino acids. Trimming shortened V by 8 bases and J by 0 bases, and 10 bases separated the two germline ends.

The rearrangement links TRBV18 to TRBJ1-5; the D gene is possibly TRBD1 (6 bases). The germline V gene encodes CDR1 KGHSH and CDR2 LQKENI. Trimming pared 3 bases from V and 4 bases from J, leaving 19 bases between. The CDR3 runs to 17 residues. The CDR3 sequence is CASSPKQGTSPNQPQHF. CDR3 DNA sequence: TGTGCCAGCTCACCCAAACAGGGTACTTCCCCGAATCAGCCCCAGCATTTT.

J is TRBJ1-4 and V is TRBV27, with 8 bases aligning to TRBD1. Germline lookup yields CDR1 MNHEY and CDR2 SMNVEV (reference sequence). J was trimmed by 8 bases and V by 6 bases; bases with no gene match: 8. The CDR3 runs 14 residues. CDR3 DNA: TGTGCCAGCAGCCAGGGGGCCCCAAGAGAAAAACTGTTTTTT. This gives the protein CASSQGAPREKLFF.

The gene calls are TRBV7-2 and TRBJ1-1; D possibly corresponds to TRBD1 (6 bases). Per germline, CDR1 SGHTA and CDR2 FQGNSA. The V and J ends lost 5 bases and 2 bases respectively, with 21 bases between them. CDR3 length: 17 residues. The CDR3 loop reads CASSPRWAGDPNTEAFF. The CDR3 DNA reads TGTGCCAGCAGCCCACGCTGGGCAGGGGACCCTAACACTGAAGCTTTCTTT.

The chain has TRBV18 and TRBJ2-7; 7 bases align to TRBD1. Germline V gene sequence: CDR1 KGHSH, CDR2 LQKENI. CDR3 length equals 15 residues. After removal of 0 bases from V and 2 bases from J, the junction contained 4 bases not matched to a gene. As DNA, the CDR3 is TGTGCCAGCTCACCACCGGGACAGTCAGCCTACGAGCAGTACTTC. Translated, it gives CASSPPGQSAYEQYF.